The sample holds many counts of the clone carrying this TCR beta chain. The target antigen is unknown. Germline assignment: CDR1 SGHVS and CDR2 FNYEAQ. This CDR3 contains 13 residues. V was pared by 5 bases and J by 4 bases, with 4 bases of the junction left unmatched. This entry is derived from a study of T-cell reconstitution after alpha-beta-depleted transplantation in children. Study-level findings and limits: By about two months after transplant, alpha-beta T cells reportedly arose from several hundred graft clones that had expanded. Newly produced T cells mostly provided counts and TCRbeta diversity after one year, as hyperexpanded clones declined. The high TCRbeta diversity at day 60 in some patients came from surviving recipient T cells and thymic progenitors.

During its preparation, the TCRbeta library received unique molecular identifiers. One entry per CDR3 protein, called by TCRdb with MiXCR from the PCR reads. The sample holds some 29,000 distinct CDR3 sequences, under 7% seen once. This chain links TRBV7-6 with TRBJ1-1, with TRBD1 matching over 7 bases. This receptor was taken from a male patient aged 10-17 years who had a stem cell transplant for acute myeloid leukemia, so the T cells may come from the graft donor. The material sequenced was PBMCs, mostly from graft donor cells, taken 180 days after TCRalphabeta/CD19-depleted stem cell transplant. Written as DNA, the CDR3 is TGTGCCAGCAGCAAGGGACAGTCCACTGAAGCTTTCTTT. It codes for CASSKGQSTEAFF. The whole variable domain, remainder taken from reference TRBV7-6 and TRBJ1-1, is GAGVSQSPRYKVTKRGQDVALRCDPISGHVSLYWYRQALGQGPEFLTYFNYEAQQDKSGLPNDRFSAERPEGSISTLTIQRTEQRDSAMYRCASSKGQSTEAFFGQGTRLTVV.